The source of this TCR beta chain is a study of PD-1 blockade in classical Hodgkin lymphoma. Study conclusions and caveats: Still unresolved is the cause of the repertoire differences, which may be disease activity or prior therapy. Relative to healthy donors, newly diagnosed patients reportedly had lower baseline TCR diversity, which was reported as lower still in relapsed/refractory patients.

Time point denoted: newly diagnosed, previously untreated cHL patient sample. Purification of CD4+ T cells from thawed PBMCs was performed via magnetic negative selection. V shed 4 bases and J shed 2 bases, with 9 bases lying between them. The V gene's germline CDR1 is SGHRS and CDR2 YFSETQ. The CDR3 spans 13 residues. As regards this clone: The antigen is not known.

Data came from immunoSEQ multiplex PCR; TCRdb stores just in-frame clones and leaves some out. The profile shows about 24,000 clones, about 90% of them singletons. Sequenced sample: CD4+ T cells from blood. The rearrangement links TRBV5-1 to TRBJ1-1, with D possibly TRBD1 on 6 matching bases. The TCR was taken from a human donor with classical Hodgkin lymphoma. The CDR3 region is CASSLGTNTEAFF. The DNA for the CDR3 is TGCGCCAGCAGCCTAGGGACAAACACTGAAGCTTTCTTT.